Shown below are 31 T cell receptor beta chains from a single sample sequenced in a study of blood T cell repertoires in COVID-19. The protocol was immunoSEQ multiplex PCR, while the TCRdb copy is restricted to in-frame clones and leaves out a portion. The sample consists of hundreds of thousands of clones, 84% of them appearing once. The sequencing sample was made of PBMCs or T cells enriched from blood (not recorded which). The receptors stem from a woman in her thirties or forties who had recovered from COVID-19.

The rearrangement uses TRBV7-7 and TRBJ2-3; the match to TRBD2 covers 7 bases. The germline gives CDR1 SSHAT, CDR2 FNYEAQ (reference sequence). The CDR3 is 13 amino acids. V shed 5 bases, J shed 6 bases, and the junction held 5 bases outside the gene matches. The CDR3 region is CASSVGRRDTQYF. The CDR3 coding sequence is TGTGCCAGCAGCGTCGGGAGGAGGGATACGCAGTATTTT.

The V call is TRBV10-3, the J call TRBJ2-5, with 8 bases fitting TRBD1. CDR3 length: 13 residues. V was clipped by 10 bases and J by 2 bases; unmatched bases: 6. Germline CDR1 ENHRY, CDR2 SYGVKD. The CDR3 here is CATWTGPQETQYF. In DNA, the CDR3 is TGTGCCACGTGGACAGGGCCTCAAGAGACCCAGTACTTC.

V is TRBV28 and J is TRBJ2-3; 8 positions agree with TRBD1. The CDR3 runs 16 residues. Germline V gives CDR1 MDHEN, CDR2 SYDVKM. After removal of 1 base from V and 3 bases from J, the junction contained 6 bases not matched to a gene. CDR3 bases: TGTGCCAGCAGTTTATTCTACAGGGGGAGGACAGATACGCAGTATTTT. Its protein product is CASSLFYRGRTDTQYF.

This clone was counted at least ten times. The chain employs TRBV11-2 and TRBJ2-5, with 8 nucleotides matching TRBD1. CDR1 and CDR2 from the germline V gene are SGHAT and FQNNGV. CDR3 length equals 12 residues. The junction had 1 base not matched to a gene; V was cut back by 5 bases and J by 5 bases. The CDR3 coding sequence is TGTGCCAGCAGCCGACAGGGGGAGACCCAGTACTTC. It encodes CASSRQGETQYF.

The gene calls are TRBV6-1 and TRBJ2-3; 10 bases match TRBD2. The V gene end was trimmed by 1 base and the J gene end by 4 bases; junction bases not matched to a gene: 2. The CDR3 is 15 residues long. Per the germline V gene, CDR1 is MNHNS and CDR2 is SASEGT. CDR3 sequence reads: CASSEEAGGPDTQYF. The CDR3 nucleotides read TGTGCCAGCAGTGAAGAAGCGGGAGGGCCAGATACGCAGTATTTT.

V is TRBV28 and J is TRBJ2-4; the D gene is possibly TRBD1 (5 bases). The CDR3 loop spans 14 amino acids. The V end was cut by 3 bases, the J end by 8 bases, with 14 bases between. The V gene's germline CDR1 is MDHEN and CDR2 SYDVKM. The CDR3 spells CASSFLLGADIQYF. CDR3 in DNA: TGTGCCAGCAGTTTTCTTCTTGGGGCGGACATTCAGTACTTC.

The gene calls are TRBV5-1 and TRBJ1-2, with D hard to call. CDR3 length: 14 residues. V was pared by 0 bases and J by 2 bases, with 8 bases between. From germline, CDR1 is SGHRS and CDR2 YFSETQ. The CDR3 sequence: CASSLGHSNYGYTF. The CDR3 nucleotides are TGCGCCAGCAGCTTGGGGCACAGCAACTATGGCTACACCTTC. The complete variable domain, with remaining parts taken from reference TRBV5-1 and TRBJ1-2, reads KAGVTQTPRYLIKTRGQQVTLSCSPISGHRSVSWYQQTPGQGLQFLFEYFSETQRNKGNFPGRFSGRQFSNSRSEMNVSTLELGDSALYLCASSLGHSNYGYTFGSGTRLTVV.

This clone was seen a single time. The chain carries TRBV14 and TRBJ2-1, with TRBD2 matching 13 bases. Germline V gene sequence: CDR1 SGHDN, CDR2 FVKESK. The CDR3 runs to 22 residues. V shed 0 bases and J 0 bases; nucleotides not matched to a gene: 14. This CDR3 is CASSQEVPPGLAGISSYNEQFF. The CDR3 DNA reads TGTGCCAGCAGCCAAGAGGTCCCCCCGGGACTAGCGGGGATAAGCTCCTACAATGAGCAGTTCTTC.

This clone was seen a single time. V gene TRBV10-2 combines with J gene TRBJ2-3; no clear D gene. Germline CDR1 and CDR2: WSHSY and SAAADI. This CDR3 is 14 amino acids long. V was clipped by 4 bases and J by 4 bases, with 12 bases between them. CDR3 nucleotides: TGCGCCAGCAGTGGCCCCGCGGTGGCAGATACGCAGTATTTT. This codes for CASSGPAVADTQYF.

V is TRBV3-1 (or the pseudogene TRBV3-2) and J is TRBJ2-1, with no clear D. The germline V and J ends were trimmed by 1 base and 5 bases, with 12 bases remaining between them. The CDR3 is made up of 15 amino acids. The germline gives CDR1 LGHDT, CDR2 YNNKEL (reference sequence). CDR3 residues: CASSQVNILDNEQFF. The CDR3 DNA reads TGTGCCAGCAGCCAAGTTAACATTCTGGACAATGAGCAGTTCTTC.

This rearrangement joins TRBV5-1 to TRBJ1-4; 7 nucleotides agree with TRBD1. The V segment lost 4 bases and the J segment 5 bases; nucleotides outside the gene matches: 5. Germline CDR1 SGHRS, CDR2 YFSETQ. The CDR3 is 14 amino acids. As DNA, the CDR3 is TGCGCCAGCAGCCGGGACAGTCGGAATGAAAAACTGTTTTTT. Its translation: CASSRDSRNEKLFF.

This rearrangement joins TRBV19 to TRBJ1-5; D is unresolved. The V end was cut by 2 bases, the J end by 3 bases, with 8 bases between. Germline V gene sequence: CDR1 LNHDA, CDR2 SQIVND (reference sequence). CDR3 length: 14 amino acids. CDR3 DNA: TGTGCCAGTAGTATATACAGAATCAATCAGCCCCAGCATTTT. Protein: CASSIYRINQPQHF.

The V and J genes are TRBV2 and TRBJ2-3, with 9 bases that match TRBD2. Germline CDR1 reads SNHLY; CDR2 reads FYNNEI. V shed 2 bases and J 4 bases; nucleotides not matched to a gene: 7. The length of the CDR3 is 16 residues. CDR3 loop: CASSELVASGADTQYF. The DNA of the CDR3 is TGTGCCAGCAGTGAATTGGTGGCTAGCGGGGCAGATACGCAGTATTTT.

V gene TRBV5-4 combines with J gene TRBJ2-1; 7 bases are a match to TRBD1. This CDR3 spans 17 amino acids. Per germline, CDR1 SGHNT and CDR2 YYREEE (reference sequence). The V and J ends lost 4 bases and 0 bases, in that order; junction bases with no gene match: 10. CDR3 residues: CASSPIRGYSSYNEQFF. The CDR3 DNA sequence: TGTGCCAGCAGCCCAATCAGGGGGTATAGCTCCTACAATGAGCAGTTCTTC.

This clone turned up a few times. The genes are TRBV5-1 and TRBJ1-1, with 9 bases fitting TRBD1. The CDR3 consists of 16 residues. The V segment lost 3 bases and the J segment 4 bases; nucleotides outside the gene matches: 10. The germline V gene encodes CDR1 SGHRS and CDR2 YFSETQ. The CDR3: CASSSLQGAGSTEAFF. In DNA form, the CDR3 reads TGCGCCAGCAGCTCCTTACAGGGGGCCGGGAGCACTGAAGCTTTCTTT.

The CDR3 region is CASSYGAGKETQYF. CDR3 DNA sequence: TGTGCCAGCAGTTACGGGGCAGGGAAGGAGACCCAGTACTTC. The rearrangement links TRBV6-2 or TRBV6-3 to TRBJ2-5, with D maybe TRBD1 (5 bases). Trimming left V 2 bases short and J 5 bases short, with 12 bases between. This CDR3 contains 14 residues. Germline loops: CDR1 MNHEY, CDR2 SVGEGT.

This chain connects TRBV7-2 to TRBJ2-2; 7 nucleotides line up with TRBD2. V shed 2 bases, J shed 0 bases, and the junction held 3 bases outside the gene matches. The germline V gene encodes CDR1 SGHTA and CDR2 FQGNSA. The CDR3 loop spans 16 amino acids. The CDR3 loop reads CASSLMGRANTGELFF. CDR3 nucleotide sequence: TGTGCCAGCAGCTTAATGGGGAGGGCGAACACCGGGGAGCTGTTTTTT.

CDR3 residues: CASSGWTSGRTGELFF. The CDR3 nucleotides are TGTGCCAGCAGCGGATGGACTAGCGGTCGAACCGGGGAGCTGTTTTTT. The rearrangement joins TRBV5-4 to TRBJ2-2; 10 bases align to TRBD2. This CDR3 comprises 16 residues. The trim removed 4 bases at V and 5 bases at J, leaving 8 bases unmatched. CDR1 is SGHNT, CDR2 YYREEE, per germline (reference sequence).

The rearrangement joins TRBV2 to TRBJ2-1, with a possible D match to TRBD2 (5 bases). V lost 3 bases and J lost 10, with 13 bases in between. Germline CDR1 is SNHLY and CDR2 is FYNNEI. This CDR3 has 13 amino acids. Here the CDR3 DNA reads TGTGCCAGCAGTGATTTGAGAGGGCGCGAGCAGTTCTTC. This gives the protein CASSDLRGREQFF.

This sequence joins TRBV10-1 and TRBJ1-2; D gene ambiguous. Germline loops: CDR1 WNHNN, CDR2 SYGVQD (reference sequence). Trimming cost V 4 bases and J 6 bases, with 9 bases left between them. The CDR3 is made up of 12 amino acids. In nucleotides, the CDR3 is TGCGCCAGCAGTGTTCGGGATCATGGCTACACCTTC. This gives the protein CASSVRDHGYTF.

The rearrangement joins TRBV3-1 (or the pseudogene TRBV3-2) to TRBJ2-3; TRBD2 aligns across 7 bases. CDR1 LGHDT and CDR2 YNNKEL come from the germline V gene (reference sequence). Unmatched junction bases numbered 5, after V lost 6 bases and J lost 5 bases. The CDR3 consists of 13 residues. The CDR3 sequence: CASSQIAGDTQYF. The CDR3, as DNA: TGTGCCAGCAGTCAAATAGCGGGAGATACGCAGTATTTT.

This rearrangement joins TRBV9 to TRBJ1-2; tentative D call: TRBD1 (5 bases). Per the germline V gene, CDR1 is SGDLS and CDR2 is YYNGEE. V lost 0 bases and J lost 9, with 18 bases in between. This CDR3 is built from 15 residues. DNA of the CDR3: TGTGCCAGCAGCGTAGATCAGGGTGTGTTGGATAGCTACACCTTC. It encodes CASSVDQGVLDSYTF.

The chain carries TRBV27 and TRBJ1-1, with 9 bases matching TRBD1. CDR3 length equals 15 residues. The V gene's germline CDR1 is MNHEY and CDR2 SMNVEV (reference sequence). V lost 5 bases, J lost 4 bases, and 8 bases stayed unmatched. CDR3 sequence: CASSGRTGGGTEAFF. The CDR3 nucleotides are TGTGCCAGCAGTGGGCGAACAGGGGGCGGCACTGAAGCTTTCTTT.

This clone occurred once. V is TRBV7-9 and J is TRBJ1-4, with 7 bases identical to TRBD1. The trim removed 7 bases at V and 1 base at J, leaving 3 bases unmatched. This CDR3 has 14 amino acids. The germline V gene has CDR1 SEHNR and CDR2 FQNEAQ (reference sequence). CDR3 DNA: TGTGCCAGCAACAACAGGGGAACTAATGAAAAACTGTTTTTT. This sequence encodes CASNNRGTNEKLFF.

The rearrangement uses TRBV6-6 and TRBJ2-7; perhaps TRBD2 as D (7 bases). CDR3 length: 13 residues. Germline V gives CDR1 MNHNY, CDR2 SVGAGI (reference sequence). V was trimmed by 5 bases and J by 4 bases, leaving 12 bases between them. The CDR3 sequence is CASSTAGAYEQYF. As DNA, the CDR3 is TGTGCCAGCAGTACCGCGGGGGCGTACGAGCAGTACTTC.

Note on this clone: Germline and junction disagree at one end, which may indicate a read error. The chain couples TRBV7-2 to TRBJ2-7; 7 nucleotides align to TRBD1. The germline V gene encodes CDR1 SGHTA and CDR2 FQGNSA. This CDR3 is 15 amino acids long. The CDR3 is CASSLGTGYSSEQYF. As DNA, the CDR3 is TGTGCCAGCAGCTTAGGGACAGGATACTCCTCCGAGCAGTACTTC. Full variable domain (remainder filled in from reference TRBV7-2 and TRBJ2-7): GAGVSQSPSNKVTEKGKDVELRCDPISGHTALYWYRQSLGQGLEFLIYFQGNSAPDKSGLPSDRFSAERTGGSVSTLTIQRTQQEDSAVYLCASSLGTGYSSEQYFGPGTRLTVT.

The chain recombines TRBV4-1 with TRBJ2-2; weak D call: TRBD2 (6 bases). Trimming removed 1 base at V and 1 base at J, with 13 bases between. Germline CDR1 MGHRA, CDR2 YSYEKL. This CDR3 contains 17 residues. The CDR3, as DNA: TGCGCCAGCAGCCAAGGGGTCGTGGGACTGAACACCGGGGAGCTGTTTTTT. Amino acids: CASSQGVVGLNTGELFF.

This chain joins TRBV21-1 and TRBJ2-3; the DNA was not used to check the table's D call, TRBD2. TRBV21-1 is listed as a pseudogene. The CDR3 length is 14 residues. The CDR3 bases are TGTGCCAGCAGCAATCCCAGCGGGAGGGATACGCAGTATTTT. It is translated as CASSNPSGRDTQYF.

This sequence joins TRBV7-9 and TRBJ1-6; 8 nucleotides line up with TRBD1. The J segment lost 9 bases and the V segment lost 4 bases, leaving 11 bases of the junction unmatched. CDR3 size: 16 residues. Germline V CDR1 and CDR2: SEHNR, FQNEAQ (reference sequence). The CDR3 coding sequence is TGTGCCAGCAGCTATATCGGGACAGGCCCCCTTTCACCCCTCCACTTT. Amino acids: CASSYIGTGPLSPLHF.

This chain joins TRBV19 and TRBJ1-1; 11 nucleotides agree with TRBD1. In germline, CDR1 is LNHDA, CDR2 SQIVND (reference sequence). V shed 5 bases, J shed 5 bases, and the junction held 4 bases outside the gene matches. CDR3 length equals 14 residues. DNA for the CDR3: TGTGCCAGTAGTGGACAGGGGGCGGCTACTGAAGCTTTCTTT. Amino acid sequence: CASSGQGAATEAFF.

This clone has a handful of counts. V and J are TRBV4-3 and TRBJ2-2; D possibly corresponds to TRBD2 (5 bases). CDR1 LGHNA and CDR2 YSLEER come from the germline V gene. CDR3 length equals 13 residues. Trimming stripped 6 bases from V and 7 bases from J, with 12 bases between. CDR3 loop: CASSLLGVGELFF. CDR3 in DNA: TGCGCCAGCAGTCTCTTGGGAGTCGGGGAGCTGTTTTTT.